The 2 T cell receptor beta chains in this list originate from one sample, sequenced in a study of CD8 T cells in ankylosing spondylitis. No antigens are known for them. MiXCR was run by TCRdb on the 5' RACE reads, yielding one entry per CDR3 protein. The sample includes around 890,000 distinct CDR3 sequences, 12% of them seen just once. Study observations and caveats: Several highly homologous variants made up a TCR beta motif, and this motif appeared characteristic of ankylosing spondylitis blood.

The sequenced material came from blood, either unsorted or a sorted T cell fraction (not recorded which). These receptors all come from a male donor with ankylosing spondylitis.

The V call is TRBV7-8, the J call TRBJ2-7; D is tentatively TRBD1 or TRBD2 (5 bases each). The V and J ends lost 1 base and 2 bases respectively, with 15 bases between them. The germline V gene encodes CDR1 SGHVS and CDR2 FQNEAQ. The CDR3 is made up of 16 amino acids. The CDR3 region has the DNA TGTGCCAGCAGCTTAGGATACCGGGACCGAACCTACGAGCAGTACTTC. This codes for CASSLGYRDRTYEQYF.

The V and J genes are TRBV12-3 or TRBV12-4 and TRBJ1-1; 7 nucleotides line up with TRBD1. The CDR3 spans 15 residues. Trimming removed 3 bases from V and 2 bases from J; junction bases left unmatched: 6. For the CDR3, the DNA is TGTGCCAGCAGTTTCCGGACAGGAGCAAACACTGAAGCTTTCTTT. Translated, it gives CASSFRTGANTEAFF.